The present T cell receptor beta chain was sequenced within a study of T cell repertoires in cytomegalovirus infection (dated by TCRdb to between 2018 and 2021). About the study as a whole: The HLA type of each donor mattered for the analysis, because public TCR beta signatures pointed to carriage of CMV infection along with the matching HLA type.

To note about this clonotype: There is no known antigen for this receptor. Per-base qualities were not stored, and no clone one base away is much larger.

Inclusive of the bounding cysteine and phenylalanine, the CDR3 is 14 residues long. The entry retains the CDR3 DNA only, 42 bases that are in frame from base 1. V was cut back by 2 bases and J by 1 base, leaving a gap of 9 bases between them. Sequences MNHEY (CDR1) and SVGAGI (CDR2) are obtained from the germline V gene. What the study reported, not specific to this receptor: In the ex vivo response, HLA-C-restricted CMV-specific TCR beta clonotypes were dominant, and in two of eight donors the single most frequent clonotype came from this HLA-C-restricted group. In both this cohort and an independent cohort of some 380 donors, the cumulative frequency of public TCR beta family members distinguished carriers of CMV infection plus the relevant HLA type.

The run used an Illumina HiSeq 1500. TCRdb reanalyzed the raw reads on its own, using fastp at Q25 for trimming and MiXCR for clone calling, and kept in-frame beta chains. Rows matching on CDR3 protein sequence are summarized as one entry with the most common DNA and genes. This sample is represented by hundreds of thousands of distinct CDR3 sequences; roughly 15% of them were singletons. Approximately 12% of the sample belongs to the ten largest clones. Sample: PBMCs. This clonotype originated in a human donor in good health (CMV status not recorded). Some clones in this sample may be carry-over from other donors' samples. In this chain, TRBV6-5 is recombined with TRBJ2-7; the D gene cannot be named for sure. CDR3 region: CASSYNPSSYEQYF. The DNA sequence reads TGTGCCAGCAGTTACAATCCGTCGTCCTACGAGCAGTACTTC.